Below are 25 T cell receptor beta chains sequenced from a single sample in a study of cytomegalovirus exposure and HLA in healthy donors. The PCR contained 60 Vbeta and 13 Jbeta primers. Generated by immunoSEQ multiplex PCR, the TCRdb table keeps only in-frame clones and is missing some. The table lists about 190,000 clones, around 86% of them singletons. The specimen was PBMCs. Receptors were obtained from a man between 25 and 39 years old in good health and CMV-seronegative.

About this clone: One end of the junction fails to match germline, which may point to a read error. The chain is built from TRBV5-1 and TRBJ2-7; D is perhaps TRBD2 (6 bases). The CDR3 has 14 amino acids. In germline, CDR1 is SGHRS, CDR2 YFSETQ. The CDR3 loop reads CASSLWEVPYEQYF. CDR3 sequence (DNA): TGTGCCAGCAGCTTGTGGGAGGTTCCTTACGAGCAGTACTTC.

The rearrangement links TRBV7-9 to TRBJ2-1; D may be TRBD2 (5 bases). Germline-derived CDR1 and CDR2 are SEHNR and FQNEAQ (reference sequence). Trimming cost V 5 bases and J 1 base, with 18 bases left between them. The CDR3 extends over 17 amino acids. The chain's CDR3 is CASSLGMGSGSYNEQFF. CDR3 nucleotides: TGTGCCAGCAGCCTGGGCATGGGGTCGGGGTCCTACAATGAGCAGTTCTTC.

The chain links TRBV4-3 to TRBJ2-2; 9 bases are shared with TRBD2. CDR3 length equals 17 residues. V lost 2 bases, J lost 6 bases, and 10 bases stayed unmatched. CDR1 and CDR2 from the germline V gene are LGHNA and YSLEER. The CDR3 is CASSQYLRRGGPGELFF. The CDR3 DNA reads TGCGCCAGCAGCCAATACCTGAGGCGGGGGGGGCCCGGGGAGCTGTTTTTT.

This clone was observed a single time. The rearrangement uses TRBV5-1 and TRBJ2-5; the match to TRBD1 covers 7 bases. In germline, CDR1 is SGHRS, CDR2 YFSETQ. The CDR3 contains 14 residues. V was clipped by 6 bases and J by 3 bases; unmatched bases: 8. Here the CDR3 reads CASTLQGWEETQYF. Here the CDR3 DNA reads TGCGCCAGCACCCTACAGGGGTGGGAAGAGACCCAGTACTTC. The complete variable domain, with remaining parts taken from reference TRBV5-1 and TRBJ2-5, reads KAGVTQTPRYLIKTRGQQVTLSCSPISGHRSVSWYQQTPGQGLQFLFEYFSETQRNKGNFPGRFSGRQFSNSRSEMNVSTLELGDSALYLCASTLQGWEETQYFGPGTRLLVL.

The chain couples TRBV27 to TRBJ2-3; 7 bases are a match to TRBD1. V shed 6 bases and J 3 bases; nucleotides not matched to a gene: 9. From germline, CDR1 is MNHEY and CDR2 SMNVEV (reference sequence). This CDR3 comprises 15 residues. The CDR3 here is CASRTDRVGTDTQYF. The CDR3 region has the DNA TGTGCCAGCAGAACCGACAGGGTTGGGACAGATACGCAGTATTTT.

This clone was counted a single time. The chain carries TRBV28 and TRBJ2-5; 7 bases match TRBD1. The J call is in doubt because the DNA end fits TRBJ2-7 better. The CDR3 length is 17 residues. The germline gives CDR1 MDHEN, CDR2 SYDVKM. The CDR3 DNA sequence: TGTGCCAGCAGTTCCGACCCAACCGGGACAGTTCTCTACGAGCAGTACTTC. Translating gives CASSSDPTGTVLYEQYF.

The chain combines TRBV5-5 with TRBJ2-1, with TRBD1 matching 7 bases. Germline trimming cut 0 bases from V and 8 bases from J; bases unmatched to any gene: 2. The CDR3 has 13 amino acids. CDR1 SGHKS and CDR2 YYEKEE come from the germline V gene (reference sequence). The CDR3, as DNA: TGTGCCAGCAGCTTGGTAGGGGGCGATGAGCAGTTCTTC. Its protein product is CASSLVGGDEQFF.

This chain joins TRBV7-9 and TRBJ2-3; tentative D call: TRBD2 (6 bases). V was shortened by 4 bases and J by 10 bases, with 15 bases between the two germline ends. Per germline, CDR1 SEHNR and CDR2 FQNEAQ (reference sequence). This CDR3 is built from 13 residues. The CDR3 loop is CASSYSPQRAQYF. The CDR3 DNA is TGTGCCAGCAGCTATTCTCCCCAGCGGGCGCAGTATTTT.

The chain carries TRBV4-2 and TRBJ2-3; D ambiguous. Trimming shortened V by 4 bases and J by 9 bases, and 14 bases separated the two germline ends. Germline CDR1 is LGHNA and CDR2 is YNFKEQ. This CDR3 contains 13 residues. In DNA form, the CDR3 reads TGTGCCAGCAGCCCGCCCCGGTACGGGACGCAGTATTTT. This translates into CASSPPRYGTQYF.

The CDR3 loop reads CASSHGGGADEKLFF. For the CDR3, the DNA is TGTGCCAGCAGCCACGGGGGGGGCGCTGATGAAAAACTGTTTTTT. J is TRBJ1-4 and V is TRBV28, with D possibly being TRBD1 (6 bases). The CDR3 contains 15 residues. From germline, CDR1 is MDHEN and CDR2 SYDVKM. Deletions cut 6 bases from V and 6 bases from J, with 17 bases between.

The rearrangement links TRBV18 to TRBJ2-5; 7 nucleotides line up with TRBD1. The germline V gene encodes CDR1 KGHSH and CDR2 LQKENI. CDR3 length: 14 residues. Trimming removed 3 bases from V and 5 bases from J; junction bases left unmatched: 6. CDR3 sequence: CASSPTTGVETQYF. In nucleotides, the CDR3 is TGTGCCAGCTCACCCACCACAGGGGTTGAGACCCAGTACTTC.

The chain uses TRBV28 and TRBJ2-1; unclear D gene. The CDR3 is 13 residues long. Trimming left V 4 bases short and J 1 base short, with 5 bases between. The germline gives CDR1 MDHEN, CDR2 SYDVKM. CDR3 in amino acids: CASSSYSYNEQFF. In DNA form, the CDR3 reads TGTGCCAGCAGTTCCTATTCCTACAATGAGCAGTTCTTC.

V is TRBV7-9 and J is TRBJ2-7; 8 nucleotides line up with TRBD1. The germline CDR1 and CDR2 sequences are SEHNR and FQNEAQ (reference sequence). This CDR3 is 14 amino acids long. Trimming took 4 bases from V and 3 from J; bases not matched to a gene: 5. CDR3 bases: TGTGCCAGCAGCTCAAGGACAGGGCACTACGAGCAGTACTTC. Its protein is CASSSRTGHYEQYF.

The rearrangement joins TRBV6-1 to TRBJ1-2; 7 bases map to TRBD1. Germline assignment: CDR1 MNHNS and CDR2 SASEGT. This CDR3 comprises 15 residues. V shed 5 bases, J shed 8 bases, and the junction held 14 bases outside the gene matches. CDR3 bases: TGTGCCAGCAGTTTTATGGGGGTAGGAGGGGGCGGCTACACCTTC. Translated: CASSFMGVGGGGYTF.

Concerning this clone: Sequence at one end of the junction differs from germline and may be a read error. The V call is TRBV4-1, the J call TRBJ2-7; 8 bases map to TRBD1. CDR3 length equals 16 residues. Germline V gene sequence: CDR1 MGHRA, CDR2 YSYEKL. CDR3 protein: CASSQVVGQGNYKQYF. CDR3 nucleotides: TGCGCCAGCAGCCAAGTTGTTGGACAGGGCAACTACAAGCAGTACTTC.

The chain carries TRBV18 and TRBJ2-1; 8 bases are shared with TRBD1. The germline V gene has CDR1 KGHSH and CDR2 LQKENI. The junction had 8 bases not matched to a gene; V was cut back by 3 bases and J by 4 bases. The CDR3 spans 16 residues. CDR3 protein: CASSPLSGQAYNEQFF. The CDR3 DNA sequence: TGTGCCAGCTCACCCCTATCGGGACAGGCTTACAATGAGCAGTTCTTC.

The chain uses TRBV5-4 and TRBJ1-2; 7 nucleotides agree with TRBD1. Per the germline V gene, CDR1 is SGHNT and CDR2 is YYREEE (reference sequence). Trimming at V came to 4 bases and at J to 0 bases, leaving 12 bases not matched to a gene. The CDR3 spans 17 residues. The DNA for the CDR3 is TGTGCCAGCAGCATAAGACAGGGAATTCTAACTAACTATGGCTACACCTTC. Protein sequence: CASSIRQGILTNYGYTF.

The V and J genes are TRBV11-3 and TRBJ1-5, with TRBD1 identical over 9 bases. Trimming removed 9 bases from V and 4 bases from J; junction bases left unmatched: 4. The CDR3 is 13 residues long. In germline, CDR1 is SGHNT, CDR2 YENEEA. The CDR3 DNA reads TGTGCCAGACAGGGGGCCCGAAATCAGCCCCAGCATTTT. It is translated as CARQGARNQPQHF.

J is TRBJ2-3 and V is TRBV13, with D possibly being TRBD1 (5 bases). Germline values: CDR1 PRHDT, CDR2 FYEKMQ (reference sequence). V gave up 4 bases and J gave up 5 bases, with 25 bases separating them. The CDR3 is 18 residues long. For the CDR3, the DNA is TGTGCCAGCAGCTCCCACGACGGCAGGGAAAGCGCAGGAGATACGCAGTATTTT. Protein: CASSSHDGRESAGDTQYF.

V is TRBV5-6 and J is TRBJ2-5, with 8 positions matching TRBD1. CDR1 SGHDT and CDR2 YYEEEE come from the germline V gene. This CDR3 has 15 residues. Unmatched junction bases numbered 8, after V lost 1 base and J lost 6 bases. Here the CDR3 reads CASSLWDRRGKTQYF. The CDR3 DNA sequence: TGTGCCAGCAGCTTGTGGGACAGGAGGGGTAAGACCCAGTACTTC.

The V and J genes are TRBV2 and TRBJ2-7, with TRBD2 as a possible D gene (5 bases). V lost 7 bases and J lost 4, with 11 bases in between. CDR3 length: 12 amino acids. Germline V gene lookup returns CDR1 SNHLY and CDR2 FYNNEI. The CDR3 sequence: CASNVRDYEQYF. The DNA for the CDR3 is TGTGCCAGCAATGTTCGGGATTACGAGCAGTACTTC.

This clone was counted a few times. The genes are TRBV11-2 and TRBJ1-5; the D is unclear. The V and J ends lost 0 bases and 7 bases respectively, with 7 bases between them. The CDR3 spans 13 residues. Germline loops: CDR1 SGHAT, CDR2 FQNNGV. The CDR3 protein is CASSLDYIQPQHF. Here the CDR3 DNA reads TGTGCCAGCAGCTTAGATTACATCCAGCCCCAGCATTTT.

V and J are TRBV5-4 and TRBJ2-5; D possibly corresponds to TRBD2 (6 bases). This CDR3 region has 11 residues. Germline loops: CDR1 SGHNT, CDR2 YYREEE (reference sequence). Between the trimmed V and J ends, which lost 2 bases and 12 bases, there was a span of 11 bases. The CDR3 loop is CASSLGGIEYF. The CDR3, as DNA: TGTGCCAGCAGCTTAGGAGGGATAGAGTACTTC.

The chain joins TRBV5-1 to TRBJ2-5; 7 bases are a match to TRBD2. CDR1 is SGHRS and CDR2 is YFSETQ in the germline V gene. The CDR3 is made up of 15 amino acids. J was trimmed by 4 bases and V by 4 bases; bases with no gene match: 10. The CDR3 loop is CASSPAGVALETQYF. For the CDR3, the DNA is TGCGCCAGCAGCCCCGCGGGGGTAGCGTTAGAGACCCAGTACTTC.

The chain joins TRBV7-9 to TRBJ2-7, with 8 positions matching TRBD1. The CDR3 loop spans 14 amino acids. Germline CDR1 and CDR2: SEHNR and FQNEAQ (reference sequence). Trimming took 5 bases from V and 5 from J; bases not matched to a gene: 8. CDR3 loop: CASSPGQGSNEQYF. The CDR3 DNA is TGTGCCAGCAGCCCAGGACAGGGATCAAACGAGCAGTACTTC. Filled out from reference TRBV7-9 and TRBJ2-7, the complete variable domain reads DTGVSQNPRHKITKRGQNVTFRCDPISEHNRLYWYRQTLGQGPEFLTYFQNEAQLEKSRLLSDRFSAERPKGSFSTLEIQRTEQGDSAMYLCASSPGQGSNEQYFGPGTRLTVT.